Listed here are 10 T cell receptor beta chains from one sample, sequenced in a study of T cells in Graves' hyperthyroidism and ophthalmopathy. RNA transcripts served as the template for amplifying TCR beta CDR3 regions. The HTBI set primed first-round TCR CDR3 RT-PCR. TCRdb passed the multiplex PCR reads through MiXCR, listing each CDR3 protein once. The sample contains about 400,000 distinct CDR3 sequences, about 16% of which appear only once. The specimen was blood. The receptors were gathered from a woman in her 30s with Graves' hyperthyroidism.

This clonotype was detected many times. The V gene is TRBV13, the J gene TRBJ1-5, with D uncertain. V lost 0 bases and J lost 0, with 6 bases in between. The germline V gene encodes CDR1 PRHDT and CDR2 FYEKMQ (reference sequence). This CDR3 spans 15 amino acids. The CDR3 region is CASSLGRISNQPQHF. CDR3 DNA: TGTGCCAGCAGCTTAGGGCGGATTAGCAATCAGCCCCAGCATTTT.

This clonotype was observed at least ten times. The rearrangement links TRBV5-1 to TRBJ2-7; 9 bases fit TRBD2. Losses at the gene ends were 3 bases for V and 7 bases for J; bases not matched to a gene: 11. The CDR3 length is 15 residues. Germline values: CDR1 SGHRS, CDR2 YFSETQ. This chain's CDR3 is CASSSSSGAAKEQYF. CDR3 bases: TGCGCCAGCAGCTCGTCTAGCGGGGCGGCTAAGGAGCAGTACTTC.

The rearrangement links TRBV11-3 to TRBJ2-2, with D perhaps being TRBD1 or TRBD2 (6 bases each). The CDR3 length is 16 residues. Germline-derived CDR1 and CDR2 are SGHNT and YENEEA. V shed 5 bases and J shed 1 base, with 14 bases lying between them. The CDR3 DNA follows: TGTGCCAGCAGCGCCCATGGGGGGCAGAACACCGGGGAGCTGTTTTTT. Protein: CASSAHGGQNTGELFF.

This clonotype was picked up a small number of times. This chain uses TRBV9 with TRBJ2-1, with D tentatively TRBD2 (6 bases). CDR3 size: 17 residues. Germline assignment: CDR1 SGDLS and CDR2 YYNGEE. Trimming pared 2 bases from V and 9 bases from J, leaving 24 bases between. In DNA form, the CDR3 reads TGTGCCAGCAGCGTTCCCTCCCAGATAGCGGCAGCGTCTGAGCAGTTCTTC. As protein: CASSVPSQIAAASEQFF.

This clonotype showed up just a few times. This rearrangement joins TRBV19 to TRBJ2-1; D is undetermined. Trimming pared 2 bases from V and 5 bases from J, leaving 7 bases between. The CDR3 runs 13 residues. Germline V gene lookup returns CDR1 LNHDA and CDR2 SQIVND (reference sequence). CDR3 protein: CASSINRNNEQFF. CDR3 in DNA: TGTGCCAGTAGTATAAACAGAAACAATGAGCAGTTCTTC.

V is TRBV15 and J is TRBJ2-2; TRBD1 might be the D (7 bases). The V and J ends lost 1 base and 3 bases respectively, with 12 bases between them. The CDR3 loop spans 16 amino acids. The germline CDR1 and CDR2 sequences are LNHNV and YYDKDF (reference sequence). The CDR3 sequence is CATSRAGRGDTGELFF. The DNA of the CDR3 is TGTGCCACCAGCAGAGCGGGCAGGGGGGACACCGGGGAGCTGTTTTTT.

This clonotype was seen a few times. The chain links TRBV20-1 to TRBJ2-3; no clear D. V was cut by 1 base and J by 2 bases, with 4 bases left in between. The V gene's germline CDR1 is DFQATT and CDR2 SNEGSKA (reference sequence). This CDR3 comprises 12 residues. The CDR3: CSARVTTDTQYF. CDR3 DNA sequence: TGCAGTGCTAGAGTTACCACAGATACGCAGTATTTT.

The chain uses TRBV11-2 and TRBJ2-2; D tentatively fits TRBD1 or TRBD2 (6 bases each). Deletions cut 3 bases from V and 6 bases from J, with 14 bases between. Per the germline V gene, CDR1 is SGHAT and CDR2 is FQNNGV. The CDR3 is 15 residues long. CDR3 coding DNA: TGTGCCAGCAGCTTCTTAGGGGGAGGCGCCGGGGAGCTGTTTTTT. Translating gives CASSFLGGGAGELFF.

In this sample, this clonotype turned up many times. CDR3 sequence reads: CASRNRGPNTEAFF. In nucleotides, the CDR3 is TGTGCCAGCAGAAACAGGGGTCCGAACACTGAAGCTTTCTTT. The chain joins TRBV2 to TRBJ1-1; 7 nucleotides agree with TRBD1. This CDR3 region has 14 residues. Germline-derived CDR1 and CDR2 are SNHLY and FYNNEI. The V gene end was trimmed by 6 bases and the J gene end by 1 base; junction bases not matched to a gene: 5.

In regard to this clonotype: The junction differs from germline at one of its ends, possibly a read error. The chain recombines TRBV6-1 with TRBJ2-2; D not resolved. The CDR3 spans 14 residues. Germline V gene sequence: CDR1 MNHNS, CDR2 SASEGT. As DNA, the CDR3 is TGTGCCATCAGTGAGTCGACCGGGCCCGGGGAGCTGTTTTTT. It translates to CAISESTGPGELFF.